There are many counts of the clone carrying this T cell receptor beta chain. As yet, its antigen is unknown. Molecular barcoded adaptors covering alpha/delta and beta/gamma chains were used on roughly 370 ng RNA. TCRdb passed the reads through MiXCR, listing each CDR3 protein once. The profile shows tens of thousands of distinct CDR3 sequences, under 25% of them singletons. At the time of active disease, bone marrow was collected from every patient. The V gene lost 0 bases and the J gene lost 4 bases, with 16 bases spanning the gap. The CDR3 is 16 residues long. Per the germline V gene, CDR1 is DFQATT and CDR2 is SNEGSKA (reference sequence). The data are from a study of read filtering for tumor transcriptome and immune sequencing. Study-level background: TCR-mapped reads were about 4.05 to 11 million with IR-seq versus roughly 80 to 1,300 with RNA-seq. Study results and caveats: The CD138-negative fraction was mixed bone marrow immune cells, not pure T cells.

Input material: a population of CD138-negative cells sorted from bone marrow. This TCR was sampled from a donor older than 35 with multiple myeloma. The chain carries TRBV20-1 and TRBJ2-1; TRBD2 might be the D (6 bases). CDR3 in DNA: TGCAGTGCTAGAGACACGGGGACTTTAGCTTACAATGAGCAGTTCTTC. This gives the protein CSARDTGTLAYNEQFF.